The clone carrying this T cell receptor (beta chain) is a singleton in its sample. What it recognizes is unknown. Germline V CDR1 and CDR2: MNHEY, SVGAGI. The CDR3 runs to 14 residues. V was clipped by 0 bases and J by 7 bases, with 10 bases between them. Profiled with immunoSEQ multiplex PCR; TCRdb holds only in-frame clones, not every one. The profile shows around 300,000 clones, roughly 91% of them singletons. This entry is derived from a study of Ad26.COV2.S vaccination and SARS-CoV-2 variants. Overall study findings and caveats: People given the vaccine had a wider spike-specific TCR breadth than placebo recipients did.

Treatment indicated: about 20 received Ad26.COV2.S at low or high dose, single or two shots; several received placebo; per-sample allocation not given. All samples were drawn on day 63, counting from the first vaccine or placebo injection. The chain uses TRBV6-5 and TRBJ2-1; possibly TRBD1 or TRBD2 for D (5 bases each). This TCR derives from a person between 18 and 65 years old who received the Ad26.COV2.S COVID-19 vaccine or a placebo. The sample here was peripheral blood, taken in a trial of Ad26.COV2.S vaccine versus placebo. The chain's CDR3 is CASSYSGRKNEQFF. CDR3 nucleotides: TGTGCCAGCAGTTACTCGGGACGGAAGAATGAGCAGTTCTTC.